A single sample is the source of the 31 T cell receptor beta chains below, sequenced in a study of T cell changes during pregnancy in multiple sclerosis. Sequencing used immunoSEQ multiplex PCR; TCRdb keeps in-frame clones, though not all of them. The data show around 50,000 clones, 80% to 95% seen once. This specimen was peripheral blood, taken after pregnancy. These TCRs come from a female donor in good health, enrolled as a control in a pregnancy study.

The chain joins TRBV5-1 to TRBJ1-2; 11 nucleotides match TRBD1. CDR1 and CDR2 from the germline V gene are SGHRS and YFSETQ. V dropped 0 bases and J dropped 2; count of bases not matched to a gene: 3. The CDR3 contains 16 residues. CDR3 bases: TGCGCCAGCAGCTTGGGCTGGGACAGGGGGAACTATGGCTACACCTTC. Amino acids: CASSLGWDRGNYGYTF.

This chain connects TRBV18 to TRBJ2-4; D gene uncertain. Germline assignment: CDR1 KGHSH and CDR2 LQKENI. The CDR3 has 14 residues. The ends were cut back, 3 bases at V and 1 base at J, with 7 bases in the middle. The CDR3 loop reads CASSPDGAKNIQYF. The CDR3 DNA sequence: TGTGCCAGCTCACCCGACGGGGCCAAAAACATTCAGTACTTC.

The V gene is TRBV7-2, the J gene TRBJ1-5; D remains unclear. The CDR3 is made up of 15 amino acids. Trimming pared 3 bases from V and 5 bases from J, leaving 14 bases between. Germline CDR1 reads SGHTA; CDR2 reads FQGNSA. The CDR3 region is CASSFRGGGDQPQHF. The CDR3 DNA reads TGTGCCAGCAGCTTTCGAGGCGGCGGGGATCAGCCCCAGCATTTT. Full variable domain (remainder filled in from reference TRBV7-2 and TRBJ1-5): GAGVSQSPSNKVTEKGKDVELRCDPISGHTALYWYRQSLGQGLEFLIYFQGNSAPDKSGLPSDRFSAERTGGSVSTLTIQRTQQEDSAVYLCASSFRGGGDQPQHFGDGTRLSIL.

The V gene is TRBV5-1, the J gene TRBJ2-1; 11 bases agree with TRBD2. J was trimmed by 9 bases and V by 4 bases; bases with no gene match: 6. This CDR3 comprises 14 residues. CDR1 and CDR2 (germline): SGHRS, YFSETQ. CDR3: CASSDPSGRSEQFF. CDR3 DNA: TGCGCCAGCAGCGACCCTAGCGGGAGGTCTGAGCAGTTCTTC. Based on the CDR3 plus reference TRBV5-1 and TRBJ2-1, the full variable domain is KAGVTQTPRYLIKTRGQQVTLSCSPISGHRSVSWYQQTPGQGLQFLFEYFSETQRNKGNFPGRFSGRQFSNSRSEMNVSTLELGDSALYLCASSDPSGRSEQFFGPGTRLTVL.

The V call is TRBV15, the J call TRBJ2-3; 7 bases map to TRBD2. Germline CDR1 LNHNV, CDR2 YYDKDF (reference sequence). The J segment lost 0 bases and the V segment lost 2 bases, leaving 2 bases of the junction unmatched. CDR3 length: 15 amino acids. CDR3 coding DNA: TGTGCCACCAGCAGACGCGGGGGTAGCACAGATACGCAGTATTTT. Translating it yields CATSRRGGSTDTQYF.

The rearrangement joins TRBV19 to TRBJ2-3; 7 bases are a match to TRBD2. V lost 5 bases and J lost 4; bases outside the gene matches: 12. The V gene's germline CDR1 is LNHDA and CDR2 SQIVND (reference sequence). The CDR3 length is 16 residues. CDR3 sequence reads: CASSPYGRELADTQYF. For the CDR3, the DNA is TGTGCCAGTAGTCCGTATGGGCGGGAGCTTGCAGATACGCAGTATTTT.

J is TRBJ2-7 and V is TRBV21-1; TRBD1 reflects the table's D call only, with no check against the DNA. TRBV21-1 is listed as a pseudogene. This CDR3 spans 14 amino acids. CDR3 DNA sequence: TGTGCCAGCAGCAAAACAGGGGCGTCGGGCGAGCAGTACTTC. It encodes CASSKTGASGEQYF.

CDR3 protein: CASSSAGTSYEQYF. The CDR3 DNA sequence: TGCGCCAGCAGCTCCGCCGGGACTTCCTACGAGCAGTACTTC. The chain uses TRBV5-1 and TRBJ2-7; D perhaps matches TRBD2 (6 bases). V gave up 3 bases and J gave up 1 base, with 11 bases separating them. This CDR3 spans 14 amino acids. Germline CDR1 is SGHRS and CDR2 is YFSETQ. The entire variable domain, with the rest obtained from reference TRBV5-1 and TRBJ2-7, is as follows: KAGVTQTPRYLIKTRGQQVTLSCSPISGHRSVSWYQQTPGQGLQFLFEYFSETQRNKGNFPGRFSGRQFSNSRSEMNVSTLELGDSALYLCASSSAGTSYEQYFGPGTRLTVT.

The V and J genes are TRBV7-9 and TRBJ2-7; TRBD2 might be the D (7 bases). Germline V gene lookup returns CDR1 SEHNR and CDR2 FQNEAQ (reference sequence). With 6 bases removed from V and 3 bases from J, the gap between germline ends came to 21 bases. This CDR3 region has 16 residues. The CDR3, as DNA: TGTGCCAGCAGTCCTCGCGGGGGCGAGGATCTCTACGAGCAGTACTTC. Translating it yields CASSPRGGEDLYEQYF. Full variable domain (rest looked up from reference TRBV7-9 and TRBJ2-7): DTGVSQNPRHKITKRGQNVTFRCDPISEHNRLYWYRQTLGQGPEFLTYFQNEAQLEKSRLLSDRFSAERPKGSFSTLEIQRTEQGDSAMYLCASSPRGGEDLYEQYFGPGTRLTVT.

The chain links TRBV5-5 to TRBJ2-7; TRBD2 aligns across 10 bases. The CDR3 extends over 15 amino acids. Trimming at V came to 0 bases and at J to 2 bases, leaving 2 bases not matched to a gene. Germline V lookup: CDR1 SGHKS, CDR2 YYEKEE (reference sequence). The CDR3 region has the DNA TGTGCCAGCAGCTTGGGAGCGGGGGGGCCCTACGAGCAGTACTTC. Translated, it gives CASSLGAGGPYEQYF.

CDR3 loop: CASRGQAHTEAFF. CDR3 nucleotides: TGTGCCAGCAGGGGACAGGCCCACACTGAAGCTTTCTTT. The V gene is TRBV11-3, the J gene TRBJ1-1, with 8 bases aligning to TRBD1. The CDR3 has 13 amino acids. V dropped 6 bases and J dropped 3; count of bases not matched to a gene: 3. Germline V gives CDR1 SGHNT, CDR2 YENEEA. The full variable domain, rest sourced from reference TRBV11-3 and TRBJ1-1, is EAGVVQSPRYKIIEKKQPVAFWCNPISGHNTLYWYLQNLGQGPELLIRYENEEAVDDSQLPKDRFSAERLKGVDSTLKIQPAELGDSAVYLCASRGQAHTEAFFGQGTRLTVV.

The sample holds a few counts of this clone. The chain links TRBV4-1 to TRBJ1-1; TRBD1 might be the D (5 bases). This CDR3 spans 15 amino acids. Germline V gene data show CDR1 as MGHRA and CDR2 as YSYEKL. Trimming stripped 0 bases from V and 0 bases from J, with 8 bases between. CDR3 in amino acids: CASSQDWGVNTEAFF. The DNA for the CDR3 is TGCGCCAGCAGCCAAGATTGGGGGGTGAACACTGAAGCTTTCTTT.

This clone was counted a single time. This rearrangement joins TRBV18 to TRBJ1-6; possibly TRBD1 for D (5 bases). Germline V gives CDR1 KGHSH, CDR2 LQKENI. V shed 1 base and J shed 3 bases, with 16 bases lying between them. The CDR3 spans 18 residues. The CDR3 region has the DNA TGTGCCAGCTCACCACGGGCAGGGCAGGCCATCTATAATTCACCCCTCCACTTT. Its protein product is CASSPRAGQAIYNSPLHF. Full variable domain (outside the CDR3, taken from reference TRBV18 and TRBJ1-6): NAGVMQNPRHLVRRRGQEARLRCSPMKGHSHVYWYRQLPEEGLKFMVYLQKENIIDESGMPKERFSAEFPKEGPSILRIQQVVRGDSAAYFCASSPRAGQAIYNSPLHFGNGTRLTVT.

This chain uses TRBV27 with TRBJ2-7, with TRBD2 identical over 12 bases. After removal of 0 bases from V and 11 bases from J, the junction contained 5 bases not matched to a gene. The CDR3 loop spans 14 amino acids. The germline V gene encodes CDR1 MNHEY and CDR2 SMNVEV (reference sequence). The CDR3 nucleotides are TGTGCCAGCAGTTTATCAGCTAGCGGGAGGGCAGAGTACTTC. Protein product: CASSLSASGRAEYF.

The count of this clone is one. Other DNA sequences in this specimen translate into the identical CDR3. The chain has TRBV30 and TRBJ1-5, with TRBD1 as a possible D gene (6 bases). The V end lost 5 bases, the J end lost 7 bases, and 18 bases lay between the germline ends. Germline CDR1 reads GTSNPN; CDR2 reads SVGIG (reference sequence). The CDR3 extends over 14 amino acids. CDR3 sequence: CAWGLGGAGQPQHF. The CDR3, as DNA: TGTGCCTGGGGGTTAGGGGGGGCTGGCCAGCCCCAGCATTTT.

The chain links TRBV4-1 to TRBJ2-7, with TRBD1 identical over 8 bases. Trimming took 4 bases from V and 2 from J; bases not matched to a gene: 7. This CDR3 is built from 15 residues. Germline V CDR1 and CDR2: MGHRA, YSYEKL. CDR3 bases: TGCGCCAGCAGCCGTGGCAGGGGGCCCACCTACGAGCAGTACTTC. This encodes CASSRGRGPTYEQYF.

The chain combines TRBV2 with TRBJ2-1; D possibly corresponds to TRBD1 (6 bases). V lost 3 bases, J lost 1 base, and 7 bases lay in between. CDR1 is SNHLY and CDR2 is FYNNEI in the germline V gene. The CDR3 is made up of 14 amino acids. The CDR3 loop reads CASSDRGSYNEQFF. The DNA for the CDR3 is TGTGCCAGCAGTGACAGGGGATCCTACAATGAGCAGTTCTTC.

The chain is built from TRBV5-1 and TRBJ2-1; TRBD2 matches 12 bases. CDR1 is SGHRS, CDR2 YFSETQ, per germline. The CDR3 length is 21 residues. The trim removed 3 bases at V and 3 bases at J, leaving 19 bases unmatched. The CDR3 sequence is CASSYIQGLRLAGDRYNEQFF. Written as DNA, the CDR3 is TGCGCCAGCAGCTACATACAGGGGCTCCGACTAGCGGGGGACCGCTACAATGAGCAGTTCTTC.

The chain combines TRBV7-8 with TRBJ2-7; D may be TRBD1 (5 bases). The CDR3 is 14 amino acids. Germline V gene lookup returns CDR1 SGHVS and CDR2 FQNEAQ. The V gene lost 3 bases and the J gene lost 4 bases, with 13 bases spanning the gap. CDR3 nucleotides: TGTGCCAGCAGCTTCTCAGGACAAAATTACGAGCAGTACTTC. Its protein is CASSFSGQNYEQYF.

The chain couples TRBV6-5 to TRBJ1-6; D may be TRBD1 (5 bases). Germline V gives CDR1 MNHEY, CDR2 SVGAGI. The ends were cut back, 8 bases at V and 4 bases at J, with 15 bases in the middle. The CDR3 loop spans 15 amino acids. Here the CDR3 DNA reads TGTGCCAGCGGCCGGGGGGGGTGGTATAATTCACCCCTCCACTTT. Amino acid sequence: CASGRGGWYNSPLHF.

The genes are TRBV4-1 and TRBJ2-7, with D maybe TRBD1 (6 bases). CDR3 length: 18 amino acids. The V end was cut by 2 bases, the J end by 0 bases, with 20 bases between. Germline V gene sequence: CDR1 MGHRA, CDR2 YSYEKL. The CDR3 sequence: CASSQPTATRGISYEQYF. The CDR3 DNA is TGCGCCAGCAGCCAACCTACCGCGACGAGGGGGATCTCCTACGAGCAGTACTTC.

The gene calls are TRBV6-5 and TRBJ2-7, with 9 nucleotides matching TRBD2. From germline, CDR1 is MNHEY and CDR2 SVGAGI. The CDR3 has 15 residues. With 1 base clipped from V and 4 bases from J, the junction kept 5 bases outside the gene matches. CDR3 coding DNA: TGTGCCAGCAGTTACTTTAGCGGGGGAGCGTACGAGCAGTACTTC. Its protein product is CASSYFSGGAYEQYF.

The chain employs TRBV4-2 and TRBJ2-5; 13 positions agree with TRBD2. Trimming cost V 3 bases and J 5 bases; bases outside gene matches: 6. Per germline, CDR1 LGHNA and CDR2 YNFKEQ. This CDR3 spans 16 amino acids. CDR3 loop: CASSQALAGGPETQYF. Written as DNA, the CDR3 is TGTGCCAGCAGCCAGGCACTAGCGGGGGGGCCTGAGACCCAGTACTTC.

The chain recombines TRBV2 with TRBJ1-1; D may be TRBD1 (6 bases). The germline V and J ends were trimmed by 7 bases and 4 bases, with 13 bases remaining between them. The germline CDR1 and CDR2 sequences are SNHLY and FYNNEI. There are 13 residues in the CDR3. The CDR3 region has the DNA TGTGCCAGCAACAGGGATCAGGCCACTGAAGCTTTCTTT. Residues: CASNRDQATEAFF.

The V call is TRBV10-2, the J call TRBJ2-3; TRBD2 matches 8 bases. The V and J ends lost 3 bases and 0 bases, in that order; junction bases with no gene match: 23. This CDR3 comprises 22 residues. Germline V lookup: CDR1 WSHSY, CDR2 SAAADI. As DNA, the CDR3 is TGCGCCAGCAGTGAAGTAGTGTGGGGGTGGCGGGAGGAGGAGGTTAGCACAGATACGCAGTATTTT. It encodes CASSEVVWGWREEEVSTDTQYF.

This chain uses TRBV28 with TRBJ1-4; D unresolved. The CDR3 spans 12 residues. V was clipped by 5 bases and J by 5 bases, with 6 bases between them. The germline V gene has CDR1 MDHEN and CDR2 SYDVKM. This CDR3 reads CASSGGNEKLFF. The CDR3 region has the DNA TGTGCCAGCAGTGGAGGCAATGAAAAACTGTTTTTT.

The gene calls are TRBV19 and TRBJ1-3; D unresolved. The CDR3 totals 15 residues. Germline CDR1 is LNHDA and CDR2 is SQIVND (reference sequence). Deletions cut 6 bases from V and 0 bases from J, with 12 bases between. The CDR3 spells CASRPGRDSGNTIYF. CDR3 bases: TGTGCCAGTAGGCCTGGACGGGACTCTGGAAACACCATATATTTT.

This chain joins TRBV6-5 and TRBJ1-1, with D possibly TRBD1 on 5 matching bases. V was pared by 4 bases and J by 2 bases, with 8 bases between. The CDR3 is 13 residues long. Looked up from germline, CDR1 is MNHEY and CDR2 is SVGAGI. The CDR3, as DNA: TGTGCCAGCAGTTTCGACAGCAACACTGAAGCTTTCTTT. Protein: CASSFDSNTEAFF.

The gene calls are TRBV5-1 and TRBJ2-2, with TRBD1 matching 8 bases. The CDR3 is made up of 15 amino acids. Germline-derived CDR1 and CDR2 are SGHRS and YFSETQ. With 3 bases clipped from V and 2 bases from J, the junction kept 3 bases outside the gene matches. CDR3 sequence reads: CASSSGQVNTGELFF. CDR3 bases: TGCGCCAGCAGCTCGGGACAGGTTAACACCGGGGAGCTGTTTTTT.

The rearrangement links TRBV7-9 to TRBJ2-5; possibly TRBD1 for D (5 bases). The V end was cut by 3 bases, the J end by 11 bases, with 16 bases between. The germline V gene encodes CDR1 SEHNR and CDR2 FQNEAQ (reference sequence). This CDR3 is built from 13 residues. The CDR3 here is CASSFDSILQQYF. CDR3 nucleotide sequence: TGTGCCAGCAGCTTCGACAGTATCCTTCAACAGTACTTC.

The genes are TRBV7-9 and TRBJ2-5, with 7 bases that match TRBD1. Germline CDR1 and CDR2: SEHNR and FQNEAQ (reference sequence). The CDR3 runs to 16 residues. The J segment lost 0 bases and the V segment lost 3 bases, leaving 7 bases of the junction unmatched. CDR3 residues: CASSFRTGADQETQYF. In DNA, the CDR3 is TGTGCCAGCAGCTTTCGGACAGGCGCAGACCAAGAGACCCAGTACTTC.